This T cell receptor beta chain originates from a study of T cell changes during pregnancy in multiple sclerosis. J gave up 7 bases and V 5 bases, and 8 bases lay outside the gene matches. There are 15 residues in the CDR3. The V gene's germline CDR1 is SQVTM and CDR2 ANQGSEA. Only in-frame clones appear in the TCRdb table, and some are missing; sequencing was by immunoSEQ multiplex PCR. The table includes about 51,000 clones, roughly 93% detected once. The chain employs TRBV29-1 and TRBJ2-4, with TRBD2 identical over 13 bases. This specimen was peripheral blood, taken in the second trimester of pregnancy. The receptor was derived from a female donor with multiple sclerosis, enrolled in a pregnancy study. The DNA for the CDR3 is TGCAGCGTTAGGACTAGCGGGAGCGGTTGGAACATTCAGTACTTC. It specifies CSVRTSGSGWNIQYF.